Below are 9 T cell receptor beta chains sequenced from a single sample in a study of blood T cells in healthy people across ages. Primed by a sample-barcoded 5' primer and a J-beta primer mix, a second PCR proceeded for about 6 to 11 cycles. TCRdb re-derived calls from the 5' RACE reads in MiXCR, one entry per CDR3 protein. There are more than 450,000 distinct CDR3 sequences in the sample; about 29% occur only once, and 3.6% lies in the top ten. The same sample was also used in a study of T cells of mothers and their children.

The sample taken for sequencing was blood. These receptors all stem from a boy aged 2 to 9 in good health.

The chain has TRBV7-8 and TRBJ2-7; D perhaps matches TRBD2 (5 bases). Germline CDR1 is SGHVS and CDR2 is FQNEAQ. This CDR3 region has 16 residues. The ends were cut back, 2 bases at V and 0 bases at J, with 14 bases in the middle. CDR3 sequence reads: CASSLLELGSSYEQYF. The CDR3 nucleotides are TGTGCCAGCAGCTTACTTGAGTTGGGGAGCTCCTACGAGCAGTACTTC.

This clonotype has at least ten counts. The gene calls are TRBV20-1 and TRBJ2-1; maybe TRBD2 (6 bases). This CDR3 comprises 14 residues. With 3 bases removed from V and 7 bases from J, the gap between germline ends came to 16 bases. Germline CDR1 reads DFQATT; CDR2 reads SNEGSKA (reference sequence). The CDR3 reads CSARGDSGINEQFF. The CDR3 DNA reads as TGCAGTGCTAGGGGGGATAGCGGAATAAATGAGCAGTTCTTC.

This chain joins TRBV12-3 or TRBV12-4 and TRBJ2-1; possibly TRBD2 for D (5 bases). The CDR3 runs to 13 residues. Trimming left V 5 bases short and J 10 bases short, with 15 bases between. CDR3: CASSTSTEGEQFF. Here the CDR3 DNA reads TGTGCCAGCAGTACTTCAACAGAGGGCGAGCAGTTCTTC.

The chain combines TRBV9 with TRBJ2-5; D is unresolved. Looked up from germline, CDR1 is SGDLS and CDR2 is YYNGEE. Between the trimmed V and J ends, which lost 0 bases and 5 bases, there was a span of 8 bases. This CDR3 is 13 amino acids long. The DNA for the CDR3 is TGTGCCAGCAGCGTAGACCGATGGGAGACCCAGTACTTC. Residues: CASSVDRWETQYF.

The chain carries TRBV18 and TRBJ1-2, with D unresolved. Germline assignment: CDR1 KGHSH and CDR2 LQKENI. V dropped 5 bases and J dropped 4 bases, with 11 bases sitting between them. The CDR3 is made up of 13 amino acids. The CDR3 sequence is CASSLQRPYGYTF. CDR3 DNA: TGTGCCAGCTCATTACAGCGGCCCTATGGCTACACCTTC. Full variable domain (rest looked up from reference TRBV18 and TRBJ1-2): NAGVMQNPRHLVRRRGQEARLRCSPMKGHSHVYWYRQLPEEGLKFMVYLQKENIIDESGMPKERFSAEFPKEGPSILRIQQVVRGDSAAYFCASSLQRPYGYTFGSGTRLTVV.

The chain uses TRBV7-9 and TRBJ1-4; 9 bases align to TRBD1. Germline V gene data show CDR1 as SEHNR and CDR2 as FQNEAQ (reference sequence). V shed 3 bases, J shed 8 bases, and the junction held 4 bases outside the gene matches. The CDR3 loop spans 14 amino acids. The chain's CDR3 is CASSFDRGEEKLFF. The CDR3 DNA is TGTGCCAGCAGCTTCGACAGGGGGGAAGAAAAACTGTTTTTT. Supplemented by reference TRBV7-9 and TRBJ1-4, the full variable domain reads DTGVSQNPRHKITKRGQNVTFRCDPISEHNRLYWYRQTLGQGPEFLTYFQNEAQLEKSRLLSDRFSAERPKGSFSTLEIQRTEQGDSAMYLCASSFDRGEEKLFFGSGTQLSVL.

Turning to this clonotype: The junction differs from germline at one of its ends, possibly a read error. V gene TRBV12-3 or TRBV12-4 combines with J gene TRBJ2-3, with TRBD2 identical over 9 bases. The CDR3 is made up of 16 amino acids. In DNA form, the CDR3 reads TGTGCCAGCAGTCTTATAGCGGGAGTGTTCGCAGATGCGCAGTATTTT. Protein: CASSLIAGVFADAQYF.

The rearrangement joins TRBV20-1 to TRBJ2-5, with TRBD1 identical over 9 bases. This CDR3 has 12 residues. With 6 bases clipped from V and 4 bases from J, the junction kept 3 bases outside the gene matches. Per the germline V gene, CDR1 is DFQATT and CDR2 is SNEGSKA (reference sequence). The CDR3 sequence: CSADRGSETQYF. DNA of the CDR3: TGCAGTGCGGACAGGGGATCAGAGACCCAGTACTTC.

This chain links TRBV3-1 with TRBJ2-7, with TRBD2 matching 13 bases. The V and J ends lost 4 bases and 2 bases, in that order; junction bases with no gene match: 2. The CDR3 totals 15 residues. CDR1 is LGHDT and CDR2 is YNNKEL in the germline V gene (reference sequence). CDR3 sequence (DNA): TGTGCCAGCAGCCGGGGACTAGCGGGGCCCTACGAGCAGTACTTC. It yields the protein CASSRGLAGPYEQYF.